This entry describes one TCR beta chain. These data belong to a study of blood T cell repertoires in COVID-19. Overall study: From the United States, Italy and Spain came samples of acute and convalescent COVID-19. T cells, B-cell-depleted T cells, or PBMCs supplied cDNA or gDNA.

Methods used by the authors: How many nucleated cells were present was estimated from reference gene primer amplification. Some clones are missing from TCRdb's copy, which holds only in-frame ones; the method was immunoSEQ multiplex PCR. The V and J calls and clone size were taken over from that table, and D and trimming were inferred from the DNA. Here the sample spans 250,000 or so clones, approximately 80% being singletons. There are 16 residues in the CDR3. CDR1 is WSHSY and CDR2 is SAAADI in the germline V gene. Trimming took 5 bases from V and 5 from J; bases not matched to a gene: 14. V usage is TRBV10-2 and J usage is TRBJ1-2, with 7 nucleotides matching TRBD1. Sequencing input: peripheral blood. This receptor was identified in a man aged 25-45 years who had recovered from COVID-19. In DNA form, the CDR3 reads TGCGCCAGCAGTCCTACAGGGGAAACCTTTAGATATGGCTACACCTTC. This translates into CASSPTGETFRYGYTF.